This T cell receptor beta chain is from a study of blood T cell repertoires in COVID-19. About the research overall: Samples came from the United States, Italy and Spain, spanning acute and convalescent COVID-19. Sample material is recorded as cDNA or gDNA derived from T cells, B-cell-depleted T cells, or PBMCs.

Germline CDR1 is SNHLY and CDR2 is FYNNEI. Trimming left V 4 bases short and J 1 base short, with 7 bases between. This CDR3 is 14 amino acids long. This clone was counted a few times. In the original workflow: Reference gene primer amplification yielded estimated nucleated cell counts. The method was immunoSEQ multiplex PCR; TCRdb's version includes in-frame clones alone and lacks a portion of them. V and J calls and clone size come straight from that table; D and trimming were deduced from the DNA. Of fewer than 350,000 clones listed, around nine tenths are singletons. The receptor was derived from a man in his forties with active or convalescent COVID-19. The chain couples TRBV2 to TRBJ1-4; unclear D gene. Sequenced: peripheral blood. The CDR3 loop reads CASSVQRTNEKLFF. CDR3 sequence (DNA): TGTGCCAGCAGTGTACAGAGAACTAATGAAAAACTGTTTTTT. The full variable domain, rest sourced from reference TRBV2 and TRBJ1-4, is EPEVTQTPSHQVTQMGQEVILRCVPISNHLYFYWYRQILGQKVEFLVSFYNNEISEKSEIFDDQFSVERPDGSNFTLKIRSTKLEDSAMYFCASSVQRTNEKLFFGSGTQLSVL.